The 16 T cell receptor beta chains below were found in one sample sequenced in a study of blood T cell repertoires in COVID-19 (TCRdb year 2020). To prepare the library, the immunoSEQ multiplex PCR assay was applied. Not all clones reach the TCRdb copy of this immuneACCESS table, which keeps in-frame sequences only. Checked studies attribute under half of the gap to unresolved V genes and leave the rest unexplained. This sample is represented by roughly 150,000 clones; about 74% of them were singletons. The top ten constitute 7% to 10% of the sample. The sample comprised peripheral blood. These receptors came from a man aged 60 to 75 with acute or convalescent COVID-19.

This clone was recorded once. The rearrangement joins TRBV30 to TRBJ1-6; TRBD1 aligns across 8 bases. The V gene's germline CDR1 is GTSNPN and CDR2 SVGIG (reference sequence). The CDR3 covers 13 residues. V lost 1 base, J lost 7 bases, and 0 bases stayed unmatched. The chain's CDR3 is CAWSGDRNSPLHF. The CDR3 DNA follows: TGTGCCTGGAGTGGGGACAGGAATTCACCCCTCCACTTT.

The chain uses TRBV24-1 and TRBJ2-2; D may be TRBD1 (6 bases). Germline CDR1 KGHDR, CDR2 SFDVKD. The V gene lost 7 bases and the J gene lost 5 bases, with 22 bases spanning the gap. This CDR3 is 17 amino acids long. CDR3: CATRPRDTGNRTGELFF. Here the CDR3 DNA reads TGTGCCACCAGGCCGAGGGATACAGGGAATCGGACCGGGGAGCTGTTTTTT.

The chain combines TRBV4-1 with TRBJ2-3, with 7 bases that match TRBD2. CDR3 length: 15 residues. The J segment lost 1 base and the V segment lost 1 base, leaving 2 bases of the junction unmatched. Germline V CDR1 and CDR2: MGHRA, YSYEKL. The CDR3: CASSQVAGGTDTQYF. CDR3 bases: TGCGCCAGCAGCCAAGTTGCGGGGGGCACAGATACGCAGTATTTT.

CDR3 coding DNA: TGTGCCACCAGTGGGGTAGCGGGGGGGCCTTCCCAAGAGACCCAGTACTTC. Its protein product is CATSGVAGGPSQETQYF. V is TRBV24-1 and J is TRBJ2-5, with TRBD2 matching 11 bases. This CDR3 is 17 amino acids long. The germline CDR1 and CDR2 sequences are KGHDR and SFDVKD. The trim removed 5 bases at V and 1 base at J, leaving 8 bases unmatched.

The chain is built from TRBV6-5 and TRBJ2-7; TRBD2 matches 12 bases. V trimming: 9 bases; J trimming: 7 bases; junction bases outside the gene matches: 7. Germline V gene data show CDR1 as MNHEY and CDR2 as SVGAGI. The CDR3 totals 13 residues. CDR3 sequence: CASRTSGAGEQYF. In DNA, the CDR3 is TGTGCCAGTCGGACTAGCGGGGCCGGAGAGCAGTACTTC.

The rearrangement uses TRBV30 and TRBJ1-1; D remains ambiguous. Germline V gene lookup returns CDR1 GTSNPN and CDR2 SVGIG (reference sequence). This CDR3 is 11 amino acids long. Trimming shortened V by 4 bases and J by 1 base, and 4 bases separated the two germline ends. The CDR3 loop is CAWNRNTEAFF. Here the CDR3 DNA reads TGTGCCTGGAACAGGAACACTGAAGCTTTCTTT.

The genes are TRBV5-1 and TRBJ2-5, with TRBD2 matching over 15 bases. V dropped 3 bases and J dropped 5; count of bases not matched to a gene: 5. The CDR3 contains 16 residues. From germline, CDR1 is SGHRS and CDR2 YFSETQ. The CDR3 loop reads CASSSGLAGGRETQYF. CDR3 sequence (DNA): TGCGCCAGCAGCTCTGGACTAGCGGGGGGGCGGGAGACCCAGTACTTC.

J is TRBJ1-4 and V is TRBV6-5; tentatively, D is TRBD1 (6 bases). V lost 7 bases and J lost 3, with 12 bases in between. The CDR3 is 14 residues long. From germline, CDR1 is MNHEY and CDR2 SVGAGI. The CDR3 reads CASTERGSNEKLFF. As DNA, the CDR3 is TGTGCCAGCACCGAGAGGGGGTCTAATGAAAAACTGTTTTTT.

This chain joins TRBV30 and TRBJ2-7; TRBD1 matches 8 bases. The germline CDR1 and CDR2 sequences are GTSNPN and SVGIG (reference sequence). V lost 0 bases to trimming and J lost 2 bases; unmatched junction nucleotides: 3. The CDR3 runs to 14 residues. Here the CDR3 DNA reads TGTGCCTGGAGTGTACGGGGACAGGCCTACGAGCAGTACTTC. This sequence encodes CAWSVRGQAYEQYF.

The V call is TRBV7-2, the J call TRBJ1-1; a weak D match, TRBD1 (5 bases). The V end was cut by 1 base, the J end by 3 bases, with 6 bases between. CDR3 size: 13 residues. Per the germline V gene, CDR1 is SGHTA and CDR2 is FQGNSA. CDR3 loop: CASSLVQDTEAFF. The CDR3, as DNA: TGTGCCAGCAGCTTAGTACAGGACACTGAAGCTTTCTTT.

The rearrangement joins TRBV24-1 to TRBJ2-7, with D possibly TRBD1 on 5 matching bases. Germline V gives CDR1 KGHDR, CDR2 SFDVKD. The CDR3 loop spans 14 amino acids. Trimming removed 1 base at V and 2 bases at J, with 8 bases between. CDR3 in DNA: TGTGCCACCAGTGATTTTGGGGCACCCTACGAGCAGTACTTC. This gives the protein CATSDFGAPYEQYF.

This clone is a singleton in its sample. The chain combines TRBV12-3 or TRBV12-4 with TRBJ2-1; no reliable D call. Trimming shortened V by 8 bases and J by 9 bases, and 11 bases separated the two germline ends. CDR3 length equals 11 residues. CDR3 sequence reads: CASGQVGEQFF. The CDR3 DNA sequence: TGTGCCAGCGGGCAAGTAGGTGAGCAGTTCTTC.

The rearrangement links TRBV5-1 to TRBJ1-6; 7 bases match TRBD1. With 5 bases clipped from V and 3 bases from J, the junction kept 5 bases outside the gene matches. The CDR3 loop spans 15 amino acids. Germline V gives CDR1 SGHRS, CDR2 YFSETQ. The CDR3 sequence: CASSPDRDYNSPLHF. DNA for the CDR3: TGCGCCAGCAGTCCTGACAGGGACTATAATTCACCCCTCCACTTT.

The CDR3 sequence is CAWDVGGNGYTF. Written as DNA, the CDR3 is TGTGCCTGGGATGTGGGGGGAAATGGCTACACCTTC. This chain connects TRBV30 to TRBJ1-2, with D perhaps TRBD1 (5 bases). The CDR3 spans 12 residues. Germline assignment: CDR1 GTSNPN and CDR2 SVGIG (reference sequence). The V end lost 5 bases, the J end lost 6 bases, and 13 bases lay between the germline ends. Using reference TRBV30 and TRBJ1-2 for the parts outside the CDR3, the full variable domain is SQTIHQWPATLVQPVGSPLSLECTVEGTSNPNLYWYRQAAGRGLQLLFYSVGIGQISSEVPQNLSASRPQDRQFILSSKKLLLSDSGFYLCAWDVGGNGYTFGSGTRLTVV.

The rearrangement links TRBV18 to TRBJ2-7; perhaps TRBD1 as D (5 bases). CDR1 and CDR2 from the germline V gene are KGHSH and LQKENI. CDR3 length: 11 amino acids. V shed 2 bases and J shed 6 bases, with 5 bases lying between them. CDR3 loop: CASSPGAEQYF. CDR3 bases: TGTGCCAGCTCACCAGGGGCCGAGCAGTACTTC.

This clone has just one count. The chain employs TRBV7-4 and TRBJ2-3, with TRBD2 matching 9 bases. Germline lookup yields CDR1 SGHVT and CDR2 SQSDAQ. The CDR3 runs to 17 residues. V shed 9 bases and J 6 bases; nucleotides not matched to a gene: 19. The CDR3 nucleotides read TGTGCCAGTGATACACACTCGAGCGGGGGGACCTGGGATACGCAGTATTTT. Amino acids: CASDTHSSGGTWDTQYF. Filled out from reference TRBV7-4 and TRBJ2-3, the complete variable domain reads GAGVSQSPRYKVAKRGRDVALRCDSISGHVTLYWYRQTLGQGSEVLTYSQSDAQRDKSGRPSGRFSAERPERSVSTLKIQRTEQGDSAVYLCASDTHSSGGTWDTQYFGPGTRLTVL.